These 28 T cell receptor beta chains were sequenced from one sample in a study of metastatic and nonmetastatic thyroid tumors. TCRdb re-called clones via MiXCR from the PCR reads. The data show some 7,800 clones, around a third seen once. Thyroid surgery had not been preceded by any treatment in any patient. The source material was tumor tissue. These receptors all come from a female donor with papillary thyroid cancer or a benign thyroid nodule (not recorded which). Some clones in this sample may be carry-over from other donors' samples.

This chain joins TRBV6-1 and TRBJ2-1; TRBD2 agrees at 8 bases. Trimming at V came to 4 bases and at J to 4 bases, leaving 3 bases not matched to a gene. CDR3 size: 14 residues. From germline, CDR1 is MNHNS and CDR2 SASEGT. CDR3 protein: CASSAVAGYNEQFF. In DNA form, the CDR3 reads TGTGCCAGCAGTGCGGTAGCGGGATACAATGAGCAGTTCTTC.

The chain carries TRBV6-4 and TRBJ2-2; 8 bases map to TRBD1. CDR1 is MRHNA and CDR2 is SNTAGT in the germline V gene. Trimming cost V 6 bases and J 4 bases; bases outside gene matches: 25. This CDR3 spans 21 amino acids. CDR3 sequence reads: CASRRPFIPRGRSDGTGELFF. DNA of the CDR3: TGTGCCAGCAGACGGCCCTTCATACCCAGGGGGCGATCGGATGGCACCGGGGAGCTGTTTTTT.

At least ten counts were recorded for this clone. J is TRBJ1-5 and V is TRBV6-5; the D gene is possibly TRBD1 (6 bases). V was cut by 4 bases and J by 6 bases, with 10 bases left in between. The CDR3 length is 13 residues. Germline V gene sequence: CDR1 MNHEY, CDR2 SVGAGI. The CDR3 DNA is TGTGCCAGCAGTTCGGGGGGCGGTCAGCCCCAGCATTTT. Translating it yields CASSSGGGQPQHF.

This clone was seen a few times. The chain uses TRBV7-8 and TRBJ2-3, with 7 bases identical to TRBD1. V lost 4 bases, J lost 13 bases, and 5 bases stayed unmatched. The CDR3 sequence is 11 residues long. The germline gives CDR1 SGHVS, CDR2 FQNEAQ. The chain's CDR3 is CASSSGQPKYF. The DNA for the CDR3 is TGTGCCAGCAGCTCGGGACAGCCCAAGTATTTT.

In DNA, the CDR3 is TGCGCCAGCAGCCAAGGGGTTACTAGCGGGGCGGAGACCCAGTACTTC. Amino acid sequence: CASSQGVTSGAETQYF. V is TRBV4-1 and J is TRBJ2-5; 10 nucleotides line up with TRBD2. The junction had 7 bases not matched to a gene; V was cut back by 1 base and J by 5 bases. Looked up from germline, CDR1 is MGHRA and CDR2 is YSYEKL. The CDR3 runs 16 residues.

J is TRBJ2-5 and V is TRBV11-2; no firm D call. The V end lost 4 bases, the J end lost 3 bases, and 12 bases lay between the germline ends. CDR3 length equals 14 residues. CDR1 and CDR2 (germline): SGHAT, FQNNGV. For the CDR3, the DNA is TGTGCCAGCAGCTCAGAATGGAGAGAAGAGACCCAGTACTTC. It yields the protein CASSSEWREETQYF. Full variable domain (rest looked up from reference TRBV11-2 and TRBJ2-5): EAGVAQSPRYKIIEKRQSVAFWCNPISGHATLYWYQQILGQGPKLLIQFQNNGVVDDSQLPKDRFSAERLKGVDSTLKIQPAKLEDSAVYLCASSSEWREETQYFGPGTRLLVL.

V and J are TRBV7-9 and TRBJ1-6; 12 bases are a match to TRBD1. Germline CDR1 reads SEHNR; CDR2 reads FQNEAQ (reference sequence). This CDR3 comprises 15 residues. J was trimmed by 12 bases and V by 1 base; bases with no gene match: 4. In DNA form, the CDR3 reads TGTGCCAGCAGCTTAGACAGGGACAGGGGGCAACCCCTCCACTTT. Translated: CASSLDRDRGQPLHF.

The CDR3 DNA is TGCAGTGCTCAATCCGGGACAGGCGATAATTCACCCCTCCACTTT. Protein: CSAQSGTGDNSPLHF. The V gene is TRBV20-1, the J gene TRBJ1-6; TRBD1 aligns across 8 bases. Per germline, CDR1 DFQATT and CDR2 SNEGSKA (reference sequence). J was trimmed by 5 bases and V by 5 bases; bases with no gene match: 8. This CDR3 region has 15 residues.

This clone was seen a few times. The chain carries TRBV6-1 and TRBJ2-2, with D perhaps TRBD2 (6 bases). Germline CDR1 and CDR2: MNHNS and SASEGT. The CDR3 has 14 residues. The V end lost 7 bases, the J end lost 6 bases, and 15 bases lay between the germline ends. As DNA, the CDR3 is TGTGCCAGCAAAGGTAGCGGAGATTCCGGGGAGCTGTTTTTT. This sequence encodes CASKGSGDSGELFF.

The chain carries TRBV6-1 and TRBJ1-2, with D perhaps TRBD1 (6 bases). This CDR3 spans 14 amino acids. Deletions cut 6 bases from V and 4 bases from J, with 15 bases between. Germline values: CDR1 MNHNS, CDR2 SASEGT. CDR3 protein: CASRVTGWAYGYTF. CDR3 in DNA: TGTGCCAGCAGGGTAACAGGGTGGGCCTATGGCTACACCTTC.

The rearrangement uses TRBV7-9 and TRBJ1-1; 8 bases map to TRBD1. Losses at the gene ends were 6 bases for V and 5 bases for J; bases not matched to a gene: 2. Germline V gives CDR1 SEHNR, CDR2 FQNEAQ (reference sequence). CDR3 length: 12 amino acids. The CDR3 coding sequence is TGTGCCAGCAGACAGGGGGTAACTGAAGCTTTCTTT. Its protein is CASRQGVTEAFF.

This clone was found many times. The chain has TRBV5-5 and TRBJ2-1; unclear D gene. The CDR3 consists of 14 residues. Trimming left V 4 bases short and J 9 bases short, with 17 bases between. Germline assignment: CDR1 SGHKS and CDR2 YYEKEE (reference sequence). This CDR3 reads CASSTRTAWGEQFF. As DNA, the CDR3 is TGTGCCAGCAGCACCAGGACCGCCTGGGGTGAGCAGTTCTTC.

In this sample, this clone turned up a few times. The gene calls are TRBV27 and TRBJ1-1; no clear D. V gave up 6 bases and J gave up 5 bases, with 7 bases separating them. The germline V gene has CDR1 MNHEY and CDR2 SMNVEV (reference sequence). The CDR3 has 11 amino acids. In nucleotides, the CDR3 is TGTGCCAGCAGCACCCGGACTGAAGCTTTCTTT. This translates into CASSTRTEAFF.

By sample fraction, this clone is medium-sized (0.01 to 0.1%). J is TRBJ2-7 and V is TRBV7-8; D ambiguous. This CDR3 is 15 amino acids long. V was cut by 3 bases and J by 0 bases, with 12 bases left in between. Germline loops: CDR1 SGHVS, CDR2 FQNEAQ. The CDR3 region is CASSFYGVDSYEQYF. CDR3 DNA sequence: TGTGCCAGCAGCTTCTATGGGGTAGACTCCTACGAGCAGTACTTC.

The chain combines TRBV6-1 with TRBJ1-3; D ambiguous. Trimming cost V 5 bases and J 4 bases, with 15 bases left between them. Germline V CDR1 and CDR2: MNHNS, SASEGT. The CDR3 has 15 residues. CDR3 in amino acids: CASSSDRTKGNTIYF. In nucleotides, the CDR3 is TGTGCCAGCAGTTCCGATCGGACTAAAGGAAACACCATATATTTT.

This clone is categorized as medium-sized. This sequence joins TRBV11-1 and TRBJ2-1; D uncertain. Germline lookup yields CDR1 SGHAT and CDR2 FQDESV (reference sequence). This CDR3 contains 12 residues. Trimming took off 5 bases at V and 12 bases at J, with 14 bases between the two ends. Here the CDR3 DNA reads TGTGCCAGCAGCCCCGACGGTACGGGGCAGTTCTTC. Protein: CASSPDGTGQFF.

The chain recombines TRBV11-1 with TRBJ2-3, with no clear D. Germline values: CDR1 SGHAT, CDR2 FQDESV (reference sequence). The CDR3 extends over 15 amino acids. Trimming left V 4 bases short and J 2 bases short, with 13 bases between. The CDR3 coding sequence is TGTGCCAGCAGCTCCCGAGCCCCCTCCACAGATACGCAGTATTTT. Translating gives CASSSRAPSTDTQYF.

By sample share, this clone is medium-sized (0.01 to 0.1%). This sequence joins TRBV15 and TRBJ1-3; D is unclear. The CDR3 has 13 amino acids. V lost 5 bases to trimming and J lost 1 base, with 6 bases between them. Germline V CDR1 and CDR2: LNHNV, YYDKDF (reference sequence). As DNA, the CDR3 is TGTGCCACCAGCGTCCAGTCTGGAAACACCATATATTTT. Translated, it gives CATSVQSGNTIYF.

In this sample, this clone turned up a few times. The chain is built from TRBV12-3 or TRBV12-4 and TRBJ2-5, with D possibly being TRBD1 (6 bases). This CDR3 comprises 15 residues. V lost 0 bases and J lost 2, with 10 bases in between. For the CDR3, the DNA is TGTGCCAGCAGTTTAGCGGATGACAGGCAAGAGACCCAGTACTTC. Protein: CASSLADDRQETQYF.

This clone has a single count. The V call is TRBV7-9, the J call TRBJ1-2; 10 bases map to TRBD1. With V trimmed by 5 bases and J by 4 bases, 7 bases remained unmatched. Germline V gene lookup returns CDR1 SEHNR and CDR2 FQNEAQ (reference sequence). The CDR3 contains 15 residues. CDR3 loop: CASSTSTGGLYGYTF. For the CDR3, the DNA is TGTGCCAGCAGCACCTCGACAGGGGGCCTCTATGGCTACACCTTC.

DNA for the CDR3: TGTGCCAGTAGTGTAAAAGCATCCCCCTATGGCTACACCTTC. Translated: CASSVKASPYGYTF. The chain employs TRBV19 and TRBJ1-2; D is unclear. Germline loops: CDR1 LNHDA, CDR2 SQIVND (reference sequence). With 5 bases removed from V and 4 bases from J, the gap between germline ends came to 14 bases. This CDR3 has 14 residues.

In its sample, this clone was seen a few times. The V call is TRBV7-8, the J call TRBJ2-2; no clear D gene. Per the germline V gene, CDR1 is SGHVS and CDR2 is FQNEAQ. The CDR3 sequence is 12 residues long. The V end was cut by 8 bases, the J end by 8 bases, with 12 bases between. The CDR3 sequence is CASGSIGGELFF. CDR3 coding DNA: TGTGCCAGCGGGTCTATAGGGGGGGAGCTGTTTTTT.

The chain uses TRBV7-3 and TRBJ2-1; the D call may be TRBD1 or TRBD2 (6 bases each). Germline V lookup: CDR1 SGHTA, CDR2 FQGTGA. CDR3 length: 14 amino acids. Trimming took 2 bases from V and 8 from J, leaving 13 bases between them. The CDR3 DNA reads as TGTGCCAGCAGCTTAGGGGGGCAGGGTCATGAGCAGTTCTTC. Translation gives CASSLGGQGHEQFF.

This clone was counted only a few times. The CDR3 protein is CASRKQGVVGYTF. The CDR3 coding sequence is TGTGCCAGTAGAAAACAGGGAGTAGTCGGCTACACCTTC. The rearrangement uses TRBV19 and TRBJ1-2; D possibly corresponds to TRBD1 (6 bases). In germline, CDR1 is LNHDA, CDR2 SQIVND (reference sequence). Trimming removed 6 bases from V and 8 bases from J, with 16 bases in between. The CDR3 has 13 residues.

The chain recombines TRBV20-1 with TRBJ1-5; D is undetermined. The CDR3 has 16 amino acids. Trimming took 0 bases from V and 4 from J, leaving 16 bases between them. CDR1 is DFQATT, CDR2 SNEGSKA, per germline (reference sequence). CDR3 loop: CSARDLREGVNQPQHF. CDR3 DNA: TGCAGTGCTAGAGATCTAAGGGAAGGTGTGAATCAGCCCCAGCATTTT.

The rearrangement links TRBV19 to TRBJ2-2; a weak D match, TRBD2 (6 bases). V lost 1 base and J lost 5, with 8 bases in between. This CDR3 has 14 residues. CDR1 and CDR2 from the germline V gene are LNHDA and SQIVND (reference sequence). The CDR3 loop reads CASSIVGGTGELFF. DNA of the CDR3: TGTGCCAGTAGTATAGTCGGGGGTACCGGGGAGCTGTTTTTT.

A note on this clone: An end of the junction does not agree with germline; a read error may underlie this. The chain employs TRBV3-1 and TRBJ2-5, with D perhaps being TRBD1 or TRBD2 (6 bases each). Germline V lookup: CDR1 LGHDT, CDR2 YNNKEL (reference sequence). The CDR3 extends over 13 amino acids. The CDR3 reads CASSLAGPGAQYF. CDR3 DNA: TGTGCTAGCAGCCTGGCGGGGCCAGGGGCCCAGTACTTC.

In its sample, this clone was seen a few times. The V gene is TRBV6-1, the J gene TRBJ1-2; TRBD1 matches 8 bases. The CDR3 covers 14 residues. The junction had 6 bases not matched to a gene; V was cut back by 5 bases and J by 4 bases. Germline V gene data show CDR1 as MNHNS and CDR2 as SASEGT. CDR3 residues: CASSRDRKIYGYTF. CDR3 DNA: TGTGCCAGCAGTCGGGACAGGAAAATCTATGGCTACACCTTC.